The clone carrying this T cell receptor beta chain was seen repeatedly, ten times or more. Its specificity is not known. This CDR3 spans 16 amino acids. Germline-derived CDR1 and CDR2 are SGDLS and YYNGEE. Unmatched junction bases numbered 2, after V lost 0 bases and J lost 0 bases. MiXCR, run by TCRdb on the 5' RACE reads, gives a single entry per CDR3 protein. The profile shows about 320,000 distinct CDR3 sequences, 6.8% of them singletons. These data belong to a study of T cells after yellow fever vaccination. At the level of the study: With SMART-Seq v4 Ultra Low Input, the fractions containing low cell numbers were prepared. General study points: Among all clonotypes, a small share was observed in both CD4 and CD8 compartments. Most primary-vaccination clones reappeared after the booster (just under 98% CD4, more than 70% CD8).

The rearrangement links TRBV9 to TRBJ2-7, with 11 bases matching TRBD2. This receptor was obtained from a man younger than 30 who received the YFV17D yellow fever vaccine. Sequences were derived from PBMCs, sampled about 49 days after the first yellow fever vaccination. CDR3 region: CASSVGGLAASYEQYF. CDR3 in DNA: TGTGCCAGCAGCGTAGGGGGACTAGCGGCCTCCTACGAGCAGTACTTC.